This TCR beta chain was sequenced in a study of blood T cell repertoires in COVID-19. Overall study: COVID-19 samples, acute and convalescent, were from the United States, Italy and Spain. T cells, B-cell-depleted T cells, or PBMCs supplied cDNA or gDNA.

The germline V gene encodes CDR1 MNHEY and CDR2 SVGAGI. CDR3 length: 15 amino acids. The V segment lost 6 bases and the J segment 5 bases; nucleotides outside the gene matches: 8. This clone occurred a few times. The authors' processing: Reference gene primer amplification in the assay estimated nucleated cell counts. The protocol was immunoSEQ multiplex PCR, while the TCRdb copy is restricted to in-frame clones and leaves out a portion. Clonal size and the V and J genes are those of that table, whereas D and trimming came from the DNA. The sample lists 250,000 to 350,000 clones; about nine tenths were seen once.

The chain recombines TRBV6-5 with TRBJ1-2; 11 bases align to TRBD1. The TCR originated in a young man with active or convalescent COVID-19. Input material: peripheral blood. CDR3 coding DNA: TGTGCCAGCAGCGTGGAGTGGGACAGGGGGTATGGCTACACCTTC. Protein sequence: CASSVEWDRGYGYTF.